This TCR beta chain emerged from a study of T cells after yellow fever vaccination. Study-level information: The authors prepared low-cell-number fractions using SMART-Seq v4 Ultra Low Input. Study outcomes and limitations: Reappearance after the booster was seen for most primary-vaccination clones, at approximately 97% CD4 and around 90% CD8.

CDR1 and CDR2 from the germline V gene are SQVTM and ANQGSEA. The CDR3 spans 11 residues. The V end was cut by 3 bases, the J end by 3 bases, with 5 bases between. TCRdb passed the 5' RACE reads through MiXCR, listing each CDR3 protein once. Counted here are hundreds of thousands of distinct CDR3 sequences, around 5.2% occurring once; the ten biggest clones make up roughly 3.5%. The table lists this clonotype with many counts. Its antigen is unidentified. The sequences come from CD4+ T cells sorted from PBMCs, collected on the day of the yellow fever booster vaccination. The origin of this receptor is a man younger than 35 who received the YFV17D yellow fever vaccine. The chain has TRBV29-1 and TRBJ1-1; D gene ambiguous. CDR3 in amino acids: CSVEGYTEAFF. As DNA, the CDR3 is TGCAGCGTTGAGGGGTACACTGAAGCTTTCTTT.